This entry lists 14 T cell receptor beta chains sequenced from one sample in a study of T cells after yellow fever vaccination. TCRdb reanalysed the 5' RACE reads using MiXCR and keeps one entry per CDR3 protein. This sample has hundreds of thousands of distinct CDR3 sequences, with roughly 3.5% found just once. The material sequenced was PBMCs, taken on the day of the yellow fever booster vaccination. The receptor source for this set is a man younger than 35 who received the YFV17D yellow fever vaccine.

V and J are TRBV12-2 and TRBJ1-1; the D call in the table, TRBD1, was not verified against the DNA. TRBV12-2 is labeled a pseudogene. The CDR3 has 13 amino acids. DNA for the CDR3: TGTGCAAGTCGCTCCCCGAGGGGCAGGGGAGCTTTCTTT. Its protein product is CASRSPRGRGAFF.

The rearrangement joins TRBV18 to TRBJ2-7; 10 positions agree with TRBD1. This CDR3 comprises 14 residues. The germline gives CDR1 KGHSH, CDR2 LQKENI. The trim removed 6 bases at V and 5 bases at J, leaving 7 bases unmatched. Here the CDR3 DNA reads TGTGCCAGCTCCCCCGGGACAGGGGTCGACGAGCAGTACTTC. Its translation is CASSPGTGVDEQYF.

The rearrangement links TRBV4-1 to TRBJ1-5; 7 bases align to TRBD1. V lost 3 bases to trimming and J lost 5 bases; unmatched junction nucleotides: 16. Germline CDR1 reads MGHRA; CDR2 reads YSYEKL. This CDR3 has 18 residues. The CDR3 DNA reads TGCGCCAGCAGCCAGGGACAGTTATCGGGGGCTGGCGATCAGCCCCAGCATTTT. Translation: CASSQGQLSGAGDQPQHF.

This clonotype occurred a few times. The V and J genes are TRBV20-1 and TRBJ1-1, with D maybe TRBD1 (6 bases). This CDR3 region has 15 residues. Per germline, CDR1 DFQATT and CDR2 SNEGSKA (reference sequence). V dropped 1 base and J dropped 3 bases, with 15 bases sitting between them. Here the CDR3 reads CSARAPDRGDTEAFF. The CDR3 DNA reads TGCAGTGCTAGAGCCCCGGACAGAGGGGACACTGAAGCTTTCTTT.

The V call is TRBV20-1, the J call TRBJ2-5, with D perhaps TRBD1 or TRBD2 (5 bases each). CDR3 length equals 14 residues. V lost 7 bases to trimming and J lost 4 bases, with 19 bases between them. The germline V gene encodes CDR1 DFQATT and CDR2 SNEGSKA (reference sequence). The CDR3, as DNA: TGCAGTGTTCACCGGGGCTTCGAGGGAGAGACCCAGTACTTC. Amino acids: CSVHRGFEGETQYF.

The chain is built from TRBV4-1 and TRBJ1-1, with D perhaps TRBD1 (5 bases). The V gene's germline CDR1 is MGHRA and CDR2 YSYEKL. The ends were cut back, 4 bases at V and 0 bases at J, with 15 bases in the middle. The CDR3 runs to 16 residues. CDR3 coding DNA: TGCGCCAGCAGCCGGGGGAAAGGCACAATGAACACTGAAGCTTTCTTT. Protein product: CASSRGKGTMNTEAFF.

This clonotype has at least ten counts. V gene TRBV7-6 combines with J gene TRBJ2-2; D call uncertain. V lost 2 bases and J lost 4, with 20 bases in between. The germline V gene has CDR1 SGHVS and CDR2 FNYEAQ. CDR3 length: 18 residues. CDR3 loop: CASSLFSAPKLGTGELFF. As DNA, the CDR3 is TGTGCCAGCAGCTTATTCTCGGCCCCGAAGTTGGGCACCGGGGAGCTGTTTTTT.

This clonotype showed up many times. The rearrangement links TRBV18 to TRBJ2-7; no clear D gene. The V end was cut by 0 bases, the J end by 1 base, with 7 bases between. Germline loops: CDR1 KGHSH, CDR2 LQKENI. The CDR3 consists of 14 residues. As DNA, the CDR3 is TGTGCCAGCTCACCACCGGGCAGTTCCTACGAGCAGTACGTC. Its protein is CASSPPGSSYEQYV.

This clonotype was seen repeatedly, ten times or more. The chain has TRBV9 and TRBJ2-5; TRBD1 or TRBD2 may be the D gene (5 bases each). The V gene's germline CDR1 is SGDLS and CDR2 YYNGEE. The CDR3 length is 13 residues. V was clipped by 3 bases and J by 5 bases, with 11 bases between them. The CDR3 spells CASSARGGETQYF. DNA of the CDR3: TGTGCCAGCAGCGCAAGGGGCGGGGAGACCCAGTACTTC.

There are a few counts of this clonotype. The CDR3: CASSPWTSGGSSQETQYF. The CDR3 DNA sequence: TGCGCCAGCAGCCCTTGGACTAGCGGGGGGTCTTCCCAAGAGACCCAGTACTTC. The rearrangement links TRBV4-1 to TRBJ2-5; TRBD2 aligns across 14 bases. CDR1 and CDR2 (germline): MGHRA, YSYEKL. CDR3 size: 18 residues. Germline trimming cut 4 bases from V and 1 base from J; bases unmatched to any gene: 8.

This clonotype has a count of ten or more. The genes are TRBV5-5 and TRBJ2-2, with D unclear. The CDR3 consists of 15 residues. The germline gives CDR1 SGHKS, CDR2 YYEKEE (reference sequence). The V end lost 3 bases, the J end lost 1 base, and 10 bases lay between the germline ends. The CDR3 sequence is CASSSLPENTGELFF. CDR3 nucleotides: TGTGCCAGCAGCTCCCTTCCGGAGAACACCGGGGAGCTGTTTTTT.

This clonotype was observed many times. The chain uses TRBV20-1 and TRBJ2-3; D may be TRBD1 (6 bases). The CDR3 spans 17 residues. V was shortened by 0 bases and J by 3 bases, with 19 bases between the two germline ends. Per germline, CDR1 DFQATT and CDR2 SNEGSKA (reference sequence). CDR3 sequence: CSARDPAGVIITDTQYF. CDR3 nucleotides: TGCAGTGCTAGAGATCCGGCAGGGGTAATTATTACAGATACGCAGTATTTT.

A few counts support this clonotype. This CDR3 reads CASSQDRASGGLQETQYF. CDR3 nucleotides: TGTGCCAGCAGCCAAGATAGGGCTAGCGGGGGACTACAAGAGACCCAGTACTTC. The chain couples TRBV3-1 to TRBJ2-5, with 10 bases fitting TRBD2. Losses at the gene ends were 0 bases for V and 2 bases for J; bases not matched to a gene: 9. This CDR3 is 18 amino acids long. The germline V gene encodes CDR1 LGHDT and CDR2 YNNKEL (reference sequence).

This clonotype was seen at least ten times. The genes are TRBV29-1 and TRBJ1-3; D is ambiguous. V lost 7 bases, J lost 0 bases, and 13 bases lay in between. Germline values: CDR1 SQVTM, CDR2 ANQGSEA. This CDR3 region has 14 residues. CDR3 loop: CSASEVSSGNTIYF. CDR3 DNA: TGCAGCGCAAGCGAGGTTTCCTCTGGAAACACCATATATTTT. Looking up the rest from reference TRBV29-1 and TRBJ1-3 gives the full variable domain: SAVISQKPSRDICQRGTSLTIQCQVDSQVTMMFWYRQQPGQSLTLIATANQGSEATYESGFVIDKFPISRPNLTFSTLTVSNMSPEDSSIYLCSASEVSSGNTIYFGEGSWLTVV.